What follows are 18 T cell receptor beta chains derived from one specimen sequenced in a study of low-dose radiotherapy and immunotherapy resistance in tumors. Time point meaning: before trial treatment. Amplification, which lasted roughly 20 PCR cycles, used a constant-region primer and V-primer adapter to amplify TCRs. TCRdb called the reads again in MiXCR, with one record for every CDR3 protein. Of under 60,000 distinct CDR3 sequences listed, roughly 10% are singletons. The specimen comprised PBMCs, sampled before treatment. These receptors all come from a female donor with ovarian cancer.

On this clonotype itself: This likely traces to a read error, being one base from a far larger clone. The rearrangement links TRBV18 to TRBJ2-1; 9 bases are a match to TRBD1. V gave up 3 bases and J gave up 10 bases; unmatched junction bases: 7. This CDR3 spans 14 amino acids. Germline CDR1 and CDR2: KGHSH and LQKENI. The CDR3 loop is CASSPDRGVVEQFF. CDR3 DNA sequence: TGTGCCAGCTCACCGGACAGGGGTGTCGTCGAGCAGTTCTTC.

In this sample, this clonotype turned up many times. The chain couples TRBV18 to TRBJ1-1; weak D call: TRBD1 (5 bases). Germline V gene data show CDR1 as KGHSH and CDR2 as LQKENI. The CDR3 consists of 16 residues. The V gene lost 2 bases and the J gene lost 4 bases, with 17 bases spanning the gap. The CDR3 here is CASSPRYSGTGTEAFF. The CDR3 coding sequence is TGTGCCAGCTCACCAAGGTACTCGGGGACGGGCACTGAAGCTTTCTTT.

This clonotype was counted many times. The genes are TRBV5-6 and TRBJ1-2; no definite D call. CDR1 SGHDT and CDR2 YYEEEE come from the germline V gene. The CDR3 spans 12 residues. V lost 2 bases, J lost 8 bases, and 10 bases lay in between. The CDR3 DNA sequence: TGTGCCAGCAGCTTCGCCCAGGTGGGCTACACCTTC. Translating gives CASSFAQVGYTF.

This clonotype has at least ten counts. This sequence joins TRBV2 and TRBJ2-4; D gene uncertain. Germline-derived CDR1 and CDR2 are SNHLY and FYNNEI. This CDR3 spans 13 amino acids. The V and J ends lost 6 bases and 2 bases respectively, with 8 bases between them. The CDR3 sequence: CASRDGTKNIQYF. CDR3 DNA: TGTGCCAGCAGGGATGGGACCAAAAACATTCAGTACTTC.

This clonotype was found many times. This sequence joins TRBV3-1 and TRBJ1-2; TRBD1 aligns across 10 bases. CDR1 is LGHDT, CDR2 YNNKEL, per germline (reference sequence). V lost 1 base, J lost 8 bases, and 4 bases stayed unmatched. This CDR3 has 14 amino acids. The CDR3 coding sequence is TGTGCCAGCAGCCAAGGGACAGGGGGTCGCGGCTACACCTTC. It translates to CASSQGTGGRGYTF.

This clonotype was picked up many times. This chain uses TRBV28 with TRBJ2-7, with 10 bases aligning to TRBD2. Germline V gene sequence: CDR1 MDHEN, CDR2 SYDVKM. CDR3 length equals 14 residues. V lost 6 bases and J lost 3; bases outside the gene matches: 5. The CDR3 DNA follows: TGTGCCAGCAGCCTCACTAGCGGGAACTACGAGCAGTACTTC. It yields the protein CASSLTSGNYEQYF.

V usage is TRBV6-8 and J usage is TRBJ2-1, with TRBD1 matching over 7 bases. The CDR3 loop spans 11 amino acids. V shed 7 bases and J 8 bases; nucleotides not matched to a gene: 2. CDR1 is MNHGY and CDR2 is SAAAGT in the germline V gene. CDR3 sequence (DNA): TGTGCCAGCATCCAGGGGGATGAGCAGTTCTTC. Its protein product is CASIQGDEQFF.

This clonotype was seen at least ten times. V and J are TRBV20-1 and TRBJ2-2, with unresolved D. The CDR3 loop spans 15 amino acids. V lost 2 bases to trimming and J lost 1 base, with 11 bases between them. Germline values: CDR1 DFQATT, CDR2 SNEGSKA (reference sequence). The CDR3 loop reads CSARNAYGNTGELFF. CDR3 nucleotide sequence: TGCAGTGCTAGAAACGCCTACGGGAACACCGGGGAGCTGTTTTTT.

This clonotype showed up many times. The V and J genes are TRBV2 and TRBJ1-6; D unclear. Germline V lookup: CDR1 SNHLY, CDR2 FYNNEI. The CDR3 is 12 amino acids. Deletions cut 8 bases from V and 7 bases from J, with 9 bases between. CDR3 region: CASAGLNSPLHF. In nucleotides, the CDR3 is TGTGCCAGCGCGGGCCTAAATTCACCCCTCCACTTT.

At least ten counts were recorded for this clonotype. V and J are TRBV6-5 and TRBJ1-6; D unclear. The CDR3 covers 13 residues. CDR1 is MNHEY, CDR2 SVGAGI, per germline. Trimming took 7 bases from V and 2 from J, leaving 6 bases between them. The CDR3 sequence: CASTPTYNSPLHF. The CDR3 DNA is TGTGCCAGCACCCCGACCTATAATTCACCCCTCCACTTT.

This clonotype came up many times. CDR3 sequence: CASSPRDRNAYEQYF. Here the CDR3 DNA reads TGTGCCAGCAGCCCGAGGGACCGAAATGCCTACGAGCAGTACTTC. The chain combines TRBV9 with TRBJ2-7; either TRBD1 or TRBD2 may fit D (5 bases each). V lost 4 bases to trimming and J lost 2 bases, with 16 bases between them. The CDR3 has 15 residues. In germline, CDR1 is SGDLS, CDR2 YYNGEE.

This clonotype was seen many times. The V and J genes are TRBV5-1 and TRBJ2-3; 9 positions agree with TRBD2. This CDR3 comprises 14 residues. Germline CDR1 SGHRS, CDR2 YFSETQ. V gave up 2 bases and J gave up 6 bases; unmatched junction bases: 4. CDR3 bases: TGCGCCAGCAGCTTAATAGCGGGAGCCGATACGCAGTATTTT. This sequence encodes CASSLIAGADTQYF.

This clonotype was counted only a few times. The CDR3 DNA reads TGTGCCAGCACTACAAGGACAGGGGCCTACGAGCAGTACTTC. Protein sequence: CASTTRTGAYEQYF. V gene TRBV6-6 combines with J gene TRBJ2-7; 9 bases map to TRBD1. The length of the CDR3 is 14 residues. V shed 7 bases, J shed 2 bases, and the junction held 6 bases outside the gene matches. Germline V gives CDR1 MNHNY, CDR2 SVGAGI (reference sequence).

The rearrangement links TRBV12-3 or TRBV12-4 to TRBJ2-7; D remains ambiguous. There are 11 residues in the CDR3. V lost 2 bases and J lost 7, with 6 bases in between. CDR3 loop: CASSLRGEQYF. Here the CDR3 DNA reads TGTGCCAGCAGTTTACGTGGGGAGCAGTACTTC.

The V and J genes are TRBV11-2 and TRBJ2-3; the D gene is possibly TRBD1 (6 bases). The V end lost 1 base, the J end lost 2 bases, and 7 bases lay between the germline ends. The CDR3 length is 14 residues. Germline V CDR1 and CDR2: SGHAT, FQNNGV. The CDR3 DNA follows: TGTGCCAGCAGCTTAGGGGGGCCCACAGATACGCAGTATTTT. It specifies CASSLGGPTDTQYF.

There are many counts of this clonotype. The CDR3 bases are TGTGCCAGTAGTATAAAGGAGCGGGGGGGAGCAGATACGCAGTATTTT. It specifies CASSIKERGGADTQYF. The chain employs TRBV19 and TRBJ2-3; 10 nucleotides align to TRBD2. The V and J ends lost 2 bases and 4 bases, in that order; junction bases with no gene match: 6. The CDR3 runs 16 residues. Germline CDR1 reads LNHDA; CDR2 reads SQIVND (reference sequence).

This clonotype has at least ten counts. V gene TRBV29-1 combines with J gene TRBJ2-7; D unclear. This CDR3 contains 11 residues. The germline V gene encodes CDR1 SQVTM and CDR2 ANQGSEA. V lost 5 bases and J 6 bases, leaving 11 bases between the germline ends. The CDR3 region has the DNA TGCAGCGTTCATACAGTGCTCGAGCAGTACTTC. This sequence encodes CSVHTVLEQYF.

At least ten counts were recorded for this clonotype. The genes are TRBV10-3 and TRBJ2-3, with D hard to call. Trimming took 3 bases from V and 2 from J, leaving 12 bases between them. CDR3 length: 15 residues. Germline CDR1 reads ENHRY; CDR2 reads SYGVKD. The CDR3 sequence: CAISDRVVPTDTQYF. CDR3 sequence (DNA): TGTGCCATCAGTGACCGGGTGGTCCCCACAGATACGCAGTATTTT.